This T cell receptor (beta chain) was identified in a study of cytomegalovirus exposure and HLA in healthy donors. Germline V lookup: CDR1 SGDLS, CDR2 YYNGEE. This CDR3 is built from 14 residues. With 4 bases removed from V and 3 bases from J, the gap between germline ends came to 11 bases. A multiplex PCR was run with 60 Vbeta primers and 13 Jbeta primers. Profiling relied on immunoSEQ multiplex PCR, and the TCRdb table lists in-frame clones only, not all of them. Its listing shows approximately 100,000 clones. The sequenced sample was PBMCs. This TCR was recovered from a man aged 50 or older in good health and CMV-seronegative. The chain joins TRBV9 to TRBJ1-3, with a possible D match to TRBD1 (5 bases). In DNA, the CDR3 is TGTGCCAGCAGCCCGGGGGGAAGTGGAAACACCATATATTTT. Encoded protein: CASSPGGSGNTIYF. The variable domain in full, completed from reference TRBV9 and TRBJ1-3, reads DSGVTQTPKHLITATGQRVTLRCSPRSGDLSVYWYQQSLDQGLQFLIQYYNGEERAKGNILERFSAQQFPDLHSELNLSSLELGDSALYFCASSPGGSGNTIYFGEGSWLTVV.